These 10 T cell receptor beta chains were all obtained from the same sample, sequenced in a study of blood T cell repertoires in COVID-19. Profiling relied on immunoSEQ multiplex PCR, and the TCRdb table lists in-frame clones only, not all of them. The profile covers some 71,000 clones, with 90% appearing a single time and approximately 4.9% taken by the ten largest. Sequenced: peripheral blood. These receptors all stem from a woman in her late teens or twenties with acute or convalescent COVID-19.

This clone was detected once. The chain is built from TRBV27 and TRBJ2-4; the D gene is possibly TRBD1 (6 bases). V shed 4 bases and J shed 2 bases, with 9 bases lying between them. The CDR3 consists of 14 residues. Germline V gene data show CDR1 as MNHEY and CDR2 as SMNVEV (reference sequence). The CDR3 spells CASSSGHSKNIQYF. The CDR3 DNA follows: TGTGCCAGCAGTTCGGGACATTCCAAAAACATTCAGTACTTC.

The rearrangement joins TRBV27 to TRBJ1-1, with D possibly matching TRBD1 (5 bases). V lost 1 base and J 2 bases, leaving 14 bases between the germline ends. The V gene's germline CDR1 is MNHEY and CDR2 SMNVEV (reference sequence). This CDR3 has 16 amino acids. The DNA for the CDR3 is TGTGCCAGCAGTTTATATGCTGGGGCCCCAAACACTGAAGCTTTCTTT. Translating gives CASSLYAGAPNTEAFF.

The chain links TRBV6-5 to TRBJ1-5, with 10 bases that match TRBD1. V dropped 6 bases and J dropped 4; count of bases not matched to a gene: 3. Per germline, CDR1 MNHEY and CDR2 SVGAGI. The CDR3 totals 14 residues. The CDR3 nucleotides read TGTGCCAGCAGGTGGGGACAGGGGAATCAGCCCCAGCATTTT. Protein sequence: CASRWGQGNQPQHF.

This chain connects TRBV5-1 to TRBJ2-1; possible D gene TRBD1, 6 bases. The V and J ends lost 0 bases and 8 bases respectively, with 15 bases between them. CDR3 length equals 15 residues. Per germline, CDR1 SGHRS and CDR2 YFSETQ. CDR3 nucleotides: TGCGCCAGCAGCTTGGAGGGACACTATAGAGATGAGCAGTTCTTC. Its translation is CASSLEGHYRDEQFF.

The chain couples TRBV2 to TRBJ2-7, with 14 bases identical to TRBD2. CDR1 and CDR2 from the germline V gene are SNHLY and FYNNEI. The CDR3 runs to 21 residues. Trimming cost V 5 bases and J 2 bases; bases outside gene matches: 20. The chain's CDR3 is CASSTFSPGLAGEGLPYEQYF. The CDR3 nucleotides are TGTGCCAGCAGTACTTTTTCCCCGGGACTAGCGGGAGAGGGTCTTCCCTACGAGCAGTACTTC.

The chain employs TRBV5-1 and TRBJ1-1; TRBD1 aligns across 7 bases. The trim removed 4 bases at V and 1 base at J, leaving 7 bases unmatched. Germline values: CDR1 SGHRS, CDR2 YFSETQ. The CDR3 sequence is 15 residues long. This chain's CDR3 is CASSGGQVPNTEAFF. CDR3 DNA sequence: TGCGCCAGCAGCGGTGGACAGGTACCGAACACTGAAGCTTTCTTT.

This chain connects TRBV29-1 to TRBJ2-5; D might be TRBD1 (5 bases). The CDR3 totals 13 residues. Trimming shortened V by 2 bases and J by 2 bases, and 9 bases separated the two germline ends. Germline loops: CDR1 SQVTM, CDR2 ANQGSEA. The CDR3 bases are TGCAGCGTTGAAATACAGGTACAAGAGACCCAGTACTTC. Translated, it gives CSVEIQVQETQYF.

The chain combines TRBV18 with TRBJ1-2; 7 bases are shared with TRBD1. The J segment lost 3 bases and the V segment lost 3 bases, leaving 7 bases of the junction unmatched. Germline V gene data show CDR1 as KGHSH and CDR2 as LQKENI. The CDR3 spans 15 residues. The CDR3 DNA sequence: TGTGCCAGCTCACCCAGACAGGGCTCGGACTATGGCTACACCTTC. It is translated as CASSPRQGSDYGYTF.

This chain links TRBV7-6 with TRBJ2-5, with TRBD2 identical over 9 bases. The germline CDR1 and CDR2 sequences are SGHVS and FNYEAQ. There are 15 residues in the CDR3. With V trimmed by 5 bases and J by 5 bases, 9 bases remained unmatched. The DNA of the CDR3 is TGTGCCAGCAGCCCAAGGCGGGGGGGGCGGGAGACCCAGTACTTC. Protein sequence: CASSPRRGGRETQYF.

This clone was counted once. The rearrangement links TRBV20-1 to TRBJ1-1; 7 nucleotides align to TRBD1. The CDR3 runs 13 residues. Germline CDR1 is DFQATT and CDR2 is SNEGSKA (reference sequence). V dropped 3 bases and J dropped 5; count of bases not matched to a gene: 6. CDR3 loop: CSASRDRKTEAFF. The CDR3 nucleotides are TGCAGTGCTAGTCGGGACAGAAAAACTGAAGCTTTCTTT.